This entry describes one T cell receptor (beta chain). In the authors' workflow: Cell counts per sample came from amplifying reference gene primers. The repertoire was sequenced with immunoSEQ multiplex PCR; TCRdb's copy has only in-frame clones and lacks some. The DNA gave D and trimming, while V, J and clone size come from that table. Seen here are 290,000 or so clones, about 90% observed once, and the top ten hold roughly 4.3%. From germline, CDR1 is LNHNV and CDR2 YYDKDF (reference sequence). J gave up 0 bases and V 1 base, and 6 bases lay outside the gene matches. The CDR3 runs 16 residues. The sample belongs to a study of blood T cell repertoires in COVID-19. Study-wide context: In each case, the material was cDNA or gDNA derived from T cells, B-cell-depleted T cells, or PBMCs.

The cohort comprised adults aged 18 to 89 years residing in 20 to 25 US areas. The sequencing sample was made of PBMCs or T cells enriched from blood (not recorded which). This rearrangement joins TRBV15 to TRBJ2-7, with TRBD2 matching over 7 bases. This TCR was sampled from a woman between 18 and 29 years old with acute COVID-19. CDR3: CATSRGGGSNSYEQYF. CDR3 DNA sequence: TGTGCCACCAGCAGAGGCGGCGGGAGTAACTCCTACGAGCAGTACTTC.